This T cell receptor (beta chain) was sequenced in a study of radiotherapy plus CTLA-4 blockade in lung cancer. The study's findings and limits: There was expansion of tumor-derived TCR clones in blood after radiotherapy plus ipilimumab. Reports identified early blood T cell clone dynamics, with interferon-beta, as the best response predictor.

Focal radiation and CTLA-4 blockade (ipilimumab) were tested in chemo-refractory metastatic non-small-cell lung cancer patients. Data came from immunoSEQ multiplex PCR; TCRdb stores just in-frame clones and leaves some out. The repertoire holds around 30,000 clones, with roughly three quarters as singletons. CDR1 MDHEN and CDR2 SYDVKM come from the germline V gene. The CDR3 contains 15 residues. Trimming removed 4 bases at V and 2 bases at J, with 13 bases between. This clone has a handful of counts. Its target is unknown. The chain has TRBV28 and TRBJ2-3, with a tentative D call TRBD2 (6 bases). The clonotype originates from a human donor with non-small cell lung cancer who had stable disease on radiotherapy plus ipilimumab. The sequenced sample was peripheral blood, obtained from a patient treated with radiotherapy plus ipilimumab. DNA of the CDR3: TGTGCCAGCAGTTCGGGACTTCTAAACACAGATACGCAGTATTTT. Protein product: CASSSGLLNTDTQYF. The full variable domain, in which reference TRBV28 and TRBJ2-3 provide the parts outside the CDR3, is DVKVTQSSRYLVKRTGEKVFLECVQDMDHENMFWYRQDPGLGLRLIYFSYDVKMKEKGDIPEGYSVSREKKERFSLILESASTNQTSMYLCASSSGLLNTDTQYFGPGTRLTVL.